Listed here are 18 T cell receptor beta chains from one sample, sequenced in a study of shared clonotypes between healthy human individuals. The repertoire was sequenced with immunoSEQ multiplex PCR; TCRdb's copy has only in-frame clones and lacks some. Found here are 650,000 to 700,000 clones, less than 95% of them singletons; the top ten hold 34%. Sequenced sample: memory CD8+ T cells from PBMCs. As to subset: CD45RO+ cells pooled with CCR7-negative TemRA cells. Source of these receptors: a man between 18 and 29 years old in good health. Some clones in this sample may be carry-over from other donors' samples.

The rearrangement links TRBV4-1 to TRBJ2-7; D possibly corresponds to TRBD2 (5 bases). Looked up from germline, CDR1 is MGHRA and CDR2 is YSYEKL. This CDR3 is built from 16 residues. V was cut by 0 bases and J by 7 bases, with 19 bases left in between. The chain's CDR3 is CASSQDQKGPPGEQYF. CDR3 in DNA: TGCGCCAGCAGCCAAGATCAAAAGGGTCCACCGGGGGAGCAGTACTTC.

The rearrangement links TRBV7-6 to TRBJ2-7; 9 nucleotides align to TRBD2. The CDR3 is made up of 15 amino acids. Germline V lookup: CDR1 SGHVS, CDR2 FNYEAQ. After removal of 5 bases from V and 4 bases from J, the junction contained 9 bases not matched to a gene. In DNA, the CDR3 is TGTGCCAGCAGCCCATTAGCGGGAGCGGAGTACGAGCAGTACTTC. Protein sequence: CASSPLAGAEYEQYF. Looking up the rest from reference TRBV7-6 and TRBJ2-7 gives the full variable domain: GAGVSQSPRYKVTKRGQDVALRCDPISGHVSLYWYRQALGQGPEFLTYFNYEAQQDKSGLPNDRFSAERPEGSISTLTIQRTEQRDSAMYRCASSPLAGAEYEQYFGPGTRLTVT.

This chain joins TRBV7-9 and TRBJ1-1; D is ambiguous. V was pared by 5 bases and J by 5 bases, with 18 bases between. CDR3 size: 15 residues. Germline V gene lookup returns CDR1 SEHNR and CDR2 FQNEAQ (reference sequence). The CDR3 is CASSPTDRGWTEAFF. DNA for the CDR3: TGTGCCAGCAGCCCTACCGACCGGGGTTGGACTGAAGCTTTCTTT.

This chain uses TRBV7-3 with TRBJ2-5, with 9 nucleotides matching TRBD2. Per germline, CDR1 SGHTA and CDR2 FQGTGA. Trimming removed 0 bases from V and 2 bases from J; junction bases left unmatched: 10. This CDR3 region has 18 residues. CDR3 protein: CASSLTRQREVQQETQYF. CDR3 coding DNA: TGTGCCAGCAGCTTAACTAGACAGCGGGAGGTCCAACAAGAGACCCAGTACTTC.

In this sample, this clone turned up a few times. The chain joins TRBV7-9 to TRBJ1-2; D is unclear. The CDR3 is 11 residues long. Germline V gene lookup returns CDR1 SEHNR and CDR2 FQNEAQ (reference sequence). Trimming stripped 5 bases from V and 6 bases from J, with 7 bases between. The CDR3 nucleotides are TGTGCCAGCAGCCCGAAAGATGGCTACACCTTC. Protein sequence: CASSPKDGYTF.

This chain connects TRBV28 to TRBJ1-5, with D tentatively TRBD1 (6 bases). CDR3 length: 14 residues. The germline V and J ends were trimmed by 7 bases and 6 bases, with 16 bases remaining between them. Germline CDR1 reads MDHEN; CDR2 reads SYDVKM. This CDR3 reads CASTLTGLSQPQHF. In DNA, the CDR3 is TGTGCCAGCACCCTCACAGGGTTAAGTCAGCCCCAGCATTTT.

The gene calls are TRBV7-9 and TRBJ2-3, with a tentative D call TRBD2 (5 bases). CDR1 and CDR2 (germline): SEHNR, FQNEAQ (reference sequence). The CDR3 has 14 residues. Trimming removed 1 base at V and 7 bases at J, with 12 bases between. The CDR3 nucleotides are TGTGCCAGCAGCTTAGGGGGAGTTTCGCATACGCAGTATTTT. Its translation: CASSLGGVSHTQYF.

This chain joins TRBV2 and TRBJ2-7, with D perhaps matching TRBD1 (5 bases). The CDR3 loop spans 13 amino acids. Germline CDR1 SNHLY, CDR2 FYNNEI. With 10 bases removed from V and 1 base from J, the gap between germline ends came to 14 bases. DNA of the CDR3: TGTGCCAACTACAGGTCAAGATCCTACGAGCAGTACTTC. Translated: CANYRSRSYEQYF.

The chain has TRBV9 and TRBJ1-2; D is uncertain. The CDR3 sequence is 14 residues long. CDR1 and CDR2 from the germline V gene are SGDLS and YYNGEE. Deletions cut 3 bases from V and 6 bases from J, with 15 bases between. The CDR3 here is CASSAGSLWDGYTF. CDR3 in DNA: TGTGCCAGCAGCGCGGGGAGTCTCTGGGATGGCTACACCTTC.

This chain joins TRBV2 and TRBJ2-6; 7 bases align to TRBD1. V was pared by 6 bases and J by 2 bases, with 7 bases of the junction left unmatched. The CDR3 has 16 residues. Germline V gene data show CDR1 as SNHLY and CDR2 as FYNNEI. CDR3 loop: CASRHDRATGANVLTF. In DNA form, the CDR3 reads TGTGCCAGCAGACACGACAGGGCAACTGGGGCCAACGTCCTGACTTTC.

V is TRBV9 and J is TRBJ2-2; possible D gene TRBD2, 5 bases. The CDR3 is 16 residues long. The germline CDR1 and CDR2 sequences are SGDLS and YYNGEE. V was clipped by 2 bases and J by 6 bases, with 17 bases between them. In nucleotides, the CDR3 is TGTGCCAGCAGCGTTGTAGCTAGCACGGTGTCCGGGGAGCTGTTTTTT. Translation: CASSVVASTVSGELFF.

This clone has just one count. This chain joins TRBV28 and TRBJ2-3; TRBD2 matches 11 bases. J lost 0 bases, V lost 6 bases, and 17 bases had no gene match. The germline V gene encodes CDR1 MDHEN and CDR2 SYDVKM. The CDR3 loop spans 20 amino acids. The CDR3 sequence is CASSLGVGTSGGSSTDTQYF. Written as DNA, the CDR3 is TGTGCCAGCAGCCTAGGAGTAGGGACTAGCGGAGGTTCTAGCACAGATACGCAGTATTTT.

This chain links TRBV28 with TRBJ2-7, with 15 bases lining up with TRBD2. The CDR3 has 16 amino acids. Germline-derived CDR1 and CDR2 are MDHEN and SYDVKM. The J segment lost 6 bases and the V segment lost 5 bases, leaving 8 bases of the junction unmatched. This chain's CDR3 is CASSTRTSGRATEQYF. Here the CDR3 DNA reads TGTGCCAGCAGTACGCGGACTAGCGGGAGGGCTACCGAGCAGTACTTC.

This clone was counted only a few times. V and J are TRBV23-1 and TRBJ1-1; no definite D call. TRBV23-1 belongs to the ORF category, with a function that is uncertain. The CDR3 has 15 residues. V lost 3 bases, J lost 4 bases, and 15 bases lay in between. CDR3 nucleotides: TGCGCCAGCAGTCACCCCTCCCCTTGGGGCACTGAAGCTTTCTTT. Protein: CASSHPSPWGTEAFF.

The rearrangement links TRBV7-9 to TRBJ1-2; D is unclear. Germline lookup yields CDR1 SEHNR and CDR2 FQNEAQ (reference sequence). V lost 1 base and J 4 bases, leaving 4 bases between the germline ends. This CDR3 comprises 12 residues. The CDR3 DNA sequence: TGTGCCAGCAGCTTAGGGGCCTATGGCTACACCTTC. Residues: CASSLGAYGYTF. The full variable domain, completed using reference TRBV7-9 and TRBJ1-2, is DTGVSQNPRHKITKRGQNVTFRCDPISEHNRLYWYRQTLGQGPEFLTYFQNEAQLEKSRLLSDRFSAERPKGSFSTLEIQRTEQGDSAMYLCASSLGAYGYTFGSGTRLTVV.

The chain joins TRBV6-1 to TRBJ2-5; 11 bases agree with TRBD1. CDR1 is MNHNS, CDR2 SASEGT, per germline. V was pared by 8 bases and J by 3 bases, with 5 bases of the junction left unmatched. The CDR3 spans 14 residues. As DNA, the CDR3 is TGTGCCAGCCGCCGGGACAGGGGGAAAGAGACCCAGTACTTC. Residues: CASRRDRGKETQYF.

The chain combines TRBV15 with TRBJ1-3; D remains unclear. Between the trimmed V and J ends, which lost 0 bases and 0 bases, there was a span of 6 bases. The CDR3 runs 15 residues. Germline-derived CDR1 and CDR2 are LNHNV and YYDKDF (reference sequence). As DNA, the CDR3 is TGTGCCACCAGCAGAGAAGGGAACTCTGGAAACACCATATATTTT. This codes for CATSREGNSGNTIYF.

The J gene is TRBJ2-7, the V gene TRBV4-1; the match to TRBD2 covers 9 bases. The CDR3 has 16 residues. V lost 0 bases and J lost 4; bases outside the gene matches: 7. Germline CDR1 reads MGHRA; CDR2 reads YSYEKL. CDR3 in amino acids: CASSQEGGLAIYEQYF. The CDR3 nucleotides read TGCGCCAGCAGCCAAGAAGGGGGACTAGCCATTTACGAGCAGTACTTC.